This T cell receptor (beta chain) was profiled in a study of T cells in Graves' hyperthyroidism and ophthalmopathy. Germline loops: CDR1 SGHRS, CDR2 YFSETQ. CDR3 length: 14 amino acids. J was trimmed by 5 bases and V by 6 bases; bases with no gene match: 10. Graves' hyperthyroidism was deemed stable given no ophthalmopathy progression within 18 months. Amplified TCR beta CDR3 regions came from RNA transcripts. In the first-round RT-PCR of the TCR CDR3, the HTBI primer set was used. TCRdb passed the multiplex PCR reads through MiXCR, listing each CDR3 protein once. This table has about 480,000 distinct CDR3 sequences, around an eighth appearing once. In its sample, this clonotype was seen a few times.

This clonotype was obtained from a woman aged 18 to 35 with Graves' hyperthyroidism. The chain employs TRBV5-1 and TRBJ2-5; 7 nucleotides line up with TRBD2. Sequenced sample: blood. CDR3 bases: TGCGCCAGCACGAGGGGAGGGGAGGTGGAGACCCAGTACTTC. It is translated as CASTRGGEVETQYF.